The T cell receptor (beta chain) described here comes from a study of CD8 T cells in ankylosing spondylitis (dated by TCRdb to about 2017). About the investigation overall: T cell receptor beta repertoires were profiled in healthy donors and ankylosing spondylitis patients so that disease-linked TCR variants could be found. The whole study cohort included over 85 healthy donors and roughly 24 ankylosing spondylitis patients. Peripheral blood was sampled, and synovial fluid was additionally collected from ankylosing spondylitis patients.

The investigation overall reported the following: The disease-linked clones were reported as significantly enriched in matched synovial fluid samples from ankylosing spondylitis patients. Blood from ankylosing spondylitis patients appeared to be characterized by a TCR beta motif made up of several highly homologous amino acid variants. Some TCR beta motif variants had previously been reported in synovial fluid and blood of reactive arthritis patients, which suggested common disease-initiation mechanisms. A CD8+ phenotype was shown by the disease-linked clones, which were found at relatively low frequencies in peripheral blood.

Synovial fluid samples were paired with blood samples taken from the same ankylosing spondylitis patients. Reads for this sample came from an Illumina HiSeq 2500. Quantitative 5'-RACE with molecular barcodes was the method used to prepare the TCR beta libraries. On the study's bioinformatics: To identify disease-linked TCR variants, a new computational method was used, one built on a probabilistic model of VDJ rearrangement. TCRdb trimmed public reads at Q25 via fastp, called clones via MiXCR and kept in-frame beta chains. Rows matching on CDR3 protein sequence are summarized as one entry with the most common DNA and genes. TCRdb assigned the V and J calls; the authors' analysis was not used. The sample has over 110,000 distinct CDR3 sequences on record, more than 7% of them singletons. The ten largest clones take up 7.3% of the sample. Spanning cysteine to phenylalanine, the CDR3 consists of 16 amino acids. The only DNA kept is the CDR3, 48 bases in frame from the first base. Relative to germline, V is missing 4 bases and J is missing 8 bases, with 13 bases of the junction outside any gene match. CDR1 and CDR2 (MNHNS, SASEGT) derive from the germline V gene.

As to this clonotype: Its antigen is still unknown. There are no base qualities to consult, and no much larger clone falls within one base.

The sequenced sample consisted of synovial fluid, either unsorted or a sorted T cell fraction (not recorded which). The origin of this receptor is a male donor with ankylosing spondylitis. Rearrangement joined TRBV6-1 to TRBJ2-1, with 8 bases in between that match TRBD2. Here the CDR3 is given as CASSGRRGGRGHEQFF. The nucleotides are TGTGCCAGCAGTGGCCGACGGGGGGGAAGGGGACATGAGCAGTTCTTC.